The rows below give T cell receptor beta chains drawn from one sample of a study of radiation and T cells in renal cell carcinoma. The table came from immunoSEQ multiplex PCR; TCRdb's copy has only in-frame clones and leaves some out. The table lists roughly 49,000 clones, 80% of them singletons. The source was blood, collected from a patient whose treatment included radiotherapy and nephrectomy. Receptors originate from a woman between 65 and 79 years old with renal cell carcinoma. Both conserved end residues are part of each CDR3. A D gene is named only where the DNA matches it firmly. Expanded clones get a size class; other rows say once, few or many, or leave the size out.

d_gene,v_gene,j_gene,len,abundance,CDR3aa,CDR3nt
TRBD1,TRBV9,TRBJ1-1,15,NA,CASSVGGQGGTEAFF,TGTGCCAGCAGCGTAGGGGGACAGGGCGGGACTGAAGCTTTCTTT
TRBD2,TRBV5-1,TRBJ2-3,16,many,CASRRLAGAVEDTQYF,TGCGCCAGCAGAAGACTAGCGGGAGCTGTTGAAGATACGCAGTATTTT
NA,TRBV7-9,TRBJ2-1,15,NA,CASSPAGGLRNEQFF,TGTGCCAGCAGCCCCGCCGGGGGCCTGCGCAATGAGCAGTTCTTC
NA,TRBV27,TRBJ2-3,12,NA,CASSRGRDTQYF,TGTGCCAGCAGCAGGGGTCGGGATACGCAGTATTTT
NA,TRBV6-1,TRBJ2-1,16,once,CASSGGRGGSYNEQFF,TGTGCCAGCAGTGGGGGTAGGGGGGGCTCCTACAATGAGCAGTTCTTC
NA,TRBV13,TRBJ1-1,15,few,CASSPRDGENTEAFF,TGTGCCAGCAGCCCTAGGGACGGCGAGAACACTGAAGCTTTCTTT
TRBD1,TRBV6-5,TRBJ1-1,15,NA,CASSSRQGYDTEAFF,TGTGCCAGCAGTTCGAGACAGGGTTATGACACTGAAGCTTTCTTT
NA,TRBV18,TRBJ2-7,15,NA,CASSPPEGWTYEQYF,TGTGCCAGCTCACCACCGGAGGGGTGGACCTACGAGCAGTACTTC
TRBD2,TRBV7-2,TRBJ2-5,16,NA,CASSILASGGGETQYF,TGTGCCAGCAGCATCCTCGCCAGCGGGGGTGGGGAGACCCAGTACTTC
TRBD1,TRBV5-6,TRBJ2-3,15,NA,CASSPGTGVGDTQYF,TGTGCCAGCAGTCCCGGGACAGGGGTCGGGGATACGCAGTATTTT
TRBD2,TRBV5-1,TRBJ2-7,14,NA,CASSPLGGGYEQYF,TGCGCCAGCAGCCCACTTGGGGGGGGCTACGAGCAGTACTTC
TRBD1,TRBV19,TRBJ1-5,15,once,CASSIAGQGAQPQHF,TGTGCCAGTAGTATAGCAGGACAGGGGGCTCAGCCCCAGCATTTT
NA,TRBV7-9,TRBJ1-2,15,NA,CASSSQQVPRDGYTF,TGTGCCAGCAGCTCCCAGCAGGTCCCTCGGGATGGCTACACCTTC
NA,TRBV2,TRBJ1-6,13,NA,CASSEWSPSALHF,TGTGCCAGCAGTGAGTGGTCTCCTTCAGCCCTCCACTTT